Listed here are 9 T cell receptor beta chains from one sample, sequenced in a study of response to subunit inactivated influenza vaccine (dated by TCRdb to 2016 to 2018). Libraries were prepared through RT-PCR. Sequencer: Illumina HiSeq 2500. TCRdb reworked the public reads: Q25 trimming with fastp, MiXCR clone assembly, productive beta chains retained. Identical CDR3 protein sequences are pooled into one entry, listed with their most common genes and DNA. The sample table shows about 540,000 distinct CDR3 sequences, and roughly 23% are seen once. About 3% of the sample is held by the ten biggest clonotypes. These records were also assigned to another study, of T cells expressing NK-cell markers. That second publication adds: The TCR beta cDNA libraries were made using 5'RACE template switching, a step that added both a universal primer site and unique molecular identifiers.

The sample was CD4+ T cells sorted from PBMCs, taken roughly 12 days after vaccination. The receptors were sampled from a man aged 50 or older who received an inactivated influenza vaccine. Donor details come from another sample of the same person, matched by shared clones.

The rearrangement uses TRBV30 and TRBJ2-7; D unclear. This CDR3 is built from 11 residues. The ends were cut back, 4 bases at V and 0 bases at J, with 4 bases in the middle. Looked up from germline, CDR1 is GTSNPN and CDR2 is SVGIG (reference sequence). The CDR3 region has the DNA TGTGCCTGGACAAACTCCTACGAGCAGTACTTC. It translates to CAWTNSYEQYF.

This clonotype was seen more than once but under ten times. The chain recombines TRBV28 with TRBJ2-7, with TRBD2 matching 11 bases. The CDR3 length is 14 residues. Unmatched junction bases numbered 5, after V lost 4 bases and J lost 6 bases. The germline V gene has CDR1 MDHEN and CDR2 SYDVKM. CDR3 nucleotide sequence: TGTGCCAGCAGTTCCGGACTAGCGGGCCGCGAGCAGTACTTC. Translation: CASSSGLAGREQYF.

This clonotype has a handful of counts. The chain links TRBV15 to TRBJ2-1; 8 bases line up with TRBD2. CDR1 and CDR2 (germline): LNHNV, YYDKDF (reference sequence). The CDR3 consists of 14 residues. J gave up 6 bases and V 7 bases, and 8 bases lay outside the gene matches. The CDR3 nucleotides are TGTGCCACCATGCAAGCGGGAGTACGCAATGAGCAGTTCTTC. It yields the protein CATMQAGVRNEQFF.

For the CDR3, the DNA is TGCGCCAGCAGGCCTCTCCCGGGACTAGCGGGGGCCAGCTCCTACAATGAGCAGTTCTTC. As protein: CASRPLPGLAGASSYNEQFF. This chain joins TRBV4-1 and TRBJ2-1; TRBD2 aligns across 14 bases. V trimming: 6 bases; J trimming: 0 bases; junction bases outside the gene matches: 13. This CDR3 region has 20 residues. Germline V gene data show CDR1 as MGHRA and CDR2 as YSYEKL.

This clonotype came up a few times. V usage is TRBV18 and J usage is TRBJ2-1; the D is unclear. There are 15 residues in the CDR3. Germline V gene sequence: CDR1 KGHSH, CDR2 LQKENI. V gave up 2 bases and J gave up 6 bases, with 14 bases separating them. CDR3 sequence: CASSPELKDGNEQFF. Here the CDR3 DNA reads TGTGCCAGCTCACCAGAACTAAAGGACGGCAATGAGCAGTTCTTC.

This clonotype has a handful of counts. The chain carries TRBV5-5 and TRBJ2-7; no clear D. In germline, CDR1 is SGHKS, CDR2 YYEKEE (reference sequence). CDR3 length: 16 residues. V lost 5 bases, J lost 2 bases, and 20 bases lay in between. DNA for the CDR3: TGTGCCAGCAGACGCGCGCTTGAAACAGTTGCCTACGAGCAGTACTTC. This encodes CASRRALETVAYEQYF.

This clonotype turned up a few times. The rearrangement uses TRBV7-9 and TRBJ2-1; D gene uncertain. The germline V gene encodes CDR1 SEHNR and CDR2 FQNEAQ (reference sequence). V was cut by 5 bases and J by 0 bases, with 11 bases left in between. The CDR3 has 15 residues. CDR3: CASSHYRSSYNEQFF. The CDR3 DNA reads TGTGCCAGCAGCCATTACAGAAGCTCCTACAATGAGCAGTTCTTC.

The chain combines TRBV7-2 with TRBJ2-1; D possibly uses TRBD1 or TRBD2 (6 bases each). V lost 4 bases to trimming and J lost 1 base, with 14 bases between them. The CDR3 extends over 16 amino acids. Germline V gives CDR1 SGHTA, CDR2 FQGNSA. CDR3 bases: TGTGCCAGCAGCTCCGGAAGGGGGGTTTCCTACAATGAGCAGTTCTTC. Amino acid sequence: CASSSGRGVSYNEQFF.

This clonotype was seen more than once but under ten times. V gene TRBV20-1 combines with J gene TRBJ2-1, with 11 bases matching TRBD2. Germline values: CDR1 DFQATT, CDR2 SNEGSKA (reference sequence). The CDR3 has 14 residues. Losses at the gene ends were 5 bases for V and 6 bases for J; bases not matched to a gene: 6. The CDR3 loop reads CSAWETSGINEQFF. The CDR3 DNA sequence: TGCAGTGCTTGGGAGACTAGCGGGATCAATGAGCAGTTCTTC.